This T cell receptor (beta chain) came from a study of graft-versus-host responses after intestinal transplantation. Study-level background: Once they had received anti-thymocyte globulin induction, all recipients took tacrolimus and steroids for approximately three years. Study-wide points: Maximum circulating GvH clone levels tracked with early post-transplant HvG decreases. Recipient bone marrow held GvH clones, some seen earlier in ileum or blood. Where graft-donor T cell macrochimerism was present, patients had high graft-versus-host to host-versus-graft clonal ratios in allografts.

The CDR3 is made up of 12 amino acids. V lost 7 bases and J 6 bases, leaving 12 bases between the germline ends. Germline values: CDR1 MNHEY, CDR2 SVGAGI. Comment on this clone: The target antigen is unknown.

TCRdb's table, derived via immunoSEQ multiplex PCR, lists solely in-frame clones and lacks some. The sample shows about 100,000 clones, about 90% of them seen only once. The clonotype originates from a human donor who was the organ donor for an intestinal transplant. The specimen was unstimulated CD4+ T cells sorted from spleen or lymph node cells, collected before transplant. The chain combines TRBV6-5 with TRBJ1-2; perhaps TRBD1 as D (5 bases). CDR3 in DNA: TGTGCCAGCACCTCAGGGCCCCATGGCTACACCTTC. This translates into CASTSGPHGYTF.